This T cell receptor (beta chain) was identified in a study of breast tumors, draining lymph nodes, adjacent tissues. Study-level findings and limits: Compared with basal-like, luminal-like tumors shared significantly more repertoire with nontumor tissue.

The germline gives CDR1 SEHNR, CDR2 FQNEAQ (reference sequence). Trimming removed 5 bases from V and 4 bases from J; junction bases left unmatched: 6. The CDR3 consists of 14 residues. TCRdb passed the multiplex PCR reads through MiXCR, listing each CDR3 protein once. This sample yields 45,000 to 65,000 distinct CDR3 sequences, of which over 40% are seen a single time; over 9.5% belongs to the top ten. As concerns this clonotype: Antigen: not known. As the CDR3 is not closed by the conserved phenylalanine or tryptophan, this likely results from a read error.

This sequence was found in a female donor with breast cancer. Some clones in this sample may be carry-over from other donors' samples. This chain uses TRBV7-9 with TRBJ2-3; 7 bases are a match to TRBD2. Sample: breast tumor tissue. The chain's CDR3 is CASSQAGRADTQYL. The CDR3 DNA is TGTGCCAGCAGCCAAGCGGGAAGGGCAGATACGCAGTATCTT.